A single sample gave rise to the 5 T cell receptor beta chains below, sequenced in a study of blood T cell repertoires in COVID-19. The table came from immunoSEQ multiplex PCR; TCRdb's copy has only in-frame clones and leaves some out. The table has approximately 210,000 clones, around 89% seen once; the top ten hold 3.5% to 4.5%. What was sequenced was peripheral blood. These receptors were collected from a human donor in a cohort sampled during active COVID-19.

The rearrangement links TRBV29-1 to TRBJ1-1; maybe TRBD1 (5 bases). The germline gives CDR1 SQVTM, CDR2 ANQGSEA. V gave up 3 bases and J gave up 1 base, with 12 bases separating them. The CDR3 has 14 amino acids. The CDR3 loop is CSVEVQGTNTEAFF. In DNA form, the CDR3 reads TGCAGCGTTGAGGTTCAGGGAACGAACACTGAAGCTTTCTTT. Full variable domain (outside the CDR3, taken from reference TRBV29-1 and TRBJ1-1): SAVISQKPSRDICQRGTSLTIQCQVDSQVTMMFWYRQQPGQSLTLIATANQGSEATYESGFVIDKFPISRPNLTFSTLTVSNMSPEDSSIYLCSVEVQGTNTEAFFGQGTRLTVV.

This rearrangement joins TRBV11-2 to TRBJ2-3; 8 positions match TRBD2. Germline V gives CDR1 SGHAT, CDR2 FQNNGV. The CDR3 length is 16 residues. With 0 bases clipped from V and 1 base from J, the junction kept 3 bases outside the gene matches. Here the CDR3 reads CASSLDVLAGTDTQYF. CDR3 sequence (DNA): TGTGCCAGCAGCTTAGACGTACTAGCGGGCACAGATACGCAGTATTTT.

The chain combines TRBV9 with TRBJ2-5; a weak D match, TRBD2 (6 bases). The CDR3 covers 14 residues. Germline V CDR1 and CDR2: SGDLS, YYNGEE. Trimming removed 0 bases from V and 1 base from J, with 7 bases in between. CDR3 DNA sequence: TGTGCCAGCAGCGTAGGCGGGGTCCAAGAGACCCAGTACTTC. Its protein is CASSVGGVQETQYF.

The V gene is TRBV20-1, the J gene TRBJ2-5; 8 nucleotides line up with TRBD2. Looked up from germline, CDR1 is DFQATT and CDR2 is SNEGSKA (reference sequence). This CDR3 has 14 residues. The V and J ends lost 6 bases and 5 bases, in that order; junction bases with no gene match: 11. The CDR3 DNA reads TGCAGTGCGAGTTGGGAGCGGGGGTCGGAGACCCAGTACTTC. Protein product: CSASWERGSETQYF.

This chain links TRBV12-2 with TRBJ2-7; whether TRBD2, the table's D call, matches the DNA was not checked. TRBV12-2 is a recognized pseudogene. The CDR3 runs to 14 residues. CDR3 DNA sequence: TGTGCAAGTCGCCCCTATTGTGGGACTTACGAGCAGTACTTC. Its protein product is CASRPYCGTYEQYF.